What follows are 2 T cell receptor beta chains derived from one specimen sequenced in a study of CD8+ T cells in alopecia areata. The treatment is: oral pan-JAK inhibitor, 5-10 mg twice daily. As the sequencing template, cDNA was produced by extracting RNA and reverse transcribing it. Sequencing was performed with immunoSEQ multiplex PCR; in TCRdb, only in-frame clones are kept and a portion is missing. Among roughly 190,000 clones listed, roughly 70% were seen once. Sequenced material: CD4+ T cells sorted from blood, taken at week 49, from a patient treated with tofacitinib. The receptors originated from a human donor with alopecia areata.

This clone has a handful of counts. CDR3 region: CASSYDSSLIRGYTF. For the CDR3, the DNA is TGTGCCAGCAGTTACGACAGCTCCCTCATCCGTGGCTACACCTTC. The chain is built from TRBV6-6 and TRBJ1-2; D might be TRBD1 (5 bases). V was shortened by 2 bases and J by 7 bases, with 17 bases between the two germline ends. Germline V lookup: CDR1 MNHNY, CDR2 SVGAGI (reference sequence). The CDR3 has 15 amino acids.

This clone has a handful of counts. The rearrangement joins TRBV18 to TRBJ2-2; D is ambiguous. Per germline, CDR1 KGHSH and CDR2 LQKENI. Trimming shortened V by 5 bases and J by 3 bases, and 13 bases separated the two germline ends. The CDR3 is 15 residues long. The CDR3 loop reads CASSEGGTHTGELFF. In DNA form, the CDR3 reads TGTGCCAGCTCAGAAGGCGGAACTCACACCGGGGAGCTGTTTTTT.